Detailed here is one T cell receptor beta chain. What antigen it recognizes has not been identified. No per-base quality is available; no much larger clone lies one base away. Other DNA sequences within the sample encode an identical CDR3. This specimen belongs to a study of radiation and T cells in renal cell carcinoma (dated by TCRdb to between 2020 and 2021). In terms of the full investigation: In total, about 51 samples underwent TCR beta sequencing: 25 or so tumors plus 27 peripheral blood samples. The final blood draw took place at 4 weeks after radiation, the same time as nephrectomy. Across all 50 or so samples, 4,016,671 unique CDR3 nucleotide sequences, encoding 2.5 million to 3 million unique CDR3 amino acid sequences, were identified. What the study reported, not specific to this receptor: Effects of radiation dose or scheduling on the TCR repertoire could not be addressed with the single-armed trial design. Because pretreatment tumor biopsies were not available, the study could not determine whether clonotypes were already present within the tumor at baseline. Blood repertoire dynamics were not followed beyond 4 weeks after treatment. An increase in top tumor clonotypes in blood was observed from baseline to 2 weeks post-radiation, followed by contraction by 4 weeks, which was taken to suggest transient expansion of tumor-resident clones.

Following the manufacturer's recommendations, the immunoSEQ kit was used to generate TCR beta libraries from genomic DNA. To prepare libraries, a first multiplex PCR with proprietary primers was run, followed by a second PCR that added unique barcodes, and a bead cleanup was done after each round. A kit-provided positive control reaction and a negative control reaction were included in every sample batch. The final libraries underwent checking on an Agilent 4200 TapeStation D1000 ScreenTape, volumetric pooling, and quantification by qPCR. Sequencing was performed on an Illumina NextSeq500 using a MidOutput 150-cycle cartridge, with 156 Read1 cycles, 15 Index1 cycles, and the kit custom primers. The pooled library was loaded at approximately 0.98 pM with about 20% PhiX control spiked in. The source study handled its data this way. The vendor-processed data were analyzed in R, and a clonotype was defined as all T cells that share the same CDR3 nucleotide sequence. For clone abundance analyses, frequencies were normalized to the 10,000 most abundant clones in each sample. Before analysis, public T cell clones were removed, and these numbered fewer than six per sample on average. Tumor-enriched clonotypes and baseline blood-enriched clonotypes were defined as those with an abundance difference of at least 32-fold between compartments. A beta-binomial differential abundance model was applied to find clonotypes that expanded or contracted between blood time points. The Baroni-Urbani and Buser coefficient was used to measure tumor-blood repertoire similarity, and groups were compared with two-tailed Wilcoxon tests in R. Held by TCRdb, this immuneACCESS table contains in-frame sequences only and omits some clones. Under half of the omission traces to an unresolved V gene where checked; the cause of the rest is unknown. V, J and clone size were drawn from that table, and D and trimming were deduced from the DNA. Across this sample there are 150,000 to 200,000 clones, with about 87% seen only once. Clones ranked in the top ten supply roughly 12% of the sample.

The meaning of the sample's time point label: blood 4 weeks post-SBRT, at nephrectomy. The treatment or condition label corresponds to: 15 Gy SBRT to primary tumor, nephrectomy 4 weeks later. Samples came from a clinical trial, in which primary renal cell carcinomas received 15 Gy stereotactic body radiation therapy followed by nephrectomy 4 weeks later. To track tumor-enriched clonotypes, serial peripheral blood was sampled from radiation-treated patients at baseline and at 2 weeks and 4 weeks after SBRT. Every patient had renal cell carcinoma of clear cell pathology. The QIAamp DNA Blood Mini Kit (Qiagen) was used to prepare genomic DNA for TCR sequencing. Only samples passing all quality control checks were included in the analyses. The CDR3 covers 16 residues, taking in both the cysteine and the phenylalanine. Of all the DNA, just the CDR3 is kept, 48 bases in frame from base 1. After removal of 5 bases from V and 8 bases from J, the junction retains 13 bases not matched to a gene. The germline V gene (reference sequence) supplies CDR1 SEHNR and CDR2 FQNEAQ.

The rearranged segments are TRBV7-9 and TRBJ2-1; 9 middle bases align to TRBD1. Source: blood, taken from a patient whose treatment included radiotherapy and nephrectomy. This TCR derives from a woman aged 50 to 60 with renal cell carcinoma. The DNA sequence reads TGTGCCAGCAGCCCCCGCCCCGGGACAGGGACACATGAGCAGTTCTTC. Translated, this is CASSPRPGTGTHEQFF.